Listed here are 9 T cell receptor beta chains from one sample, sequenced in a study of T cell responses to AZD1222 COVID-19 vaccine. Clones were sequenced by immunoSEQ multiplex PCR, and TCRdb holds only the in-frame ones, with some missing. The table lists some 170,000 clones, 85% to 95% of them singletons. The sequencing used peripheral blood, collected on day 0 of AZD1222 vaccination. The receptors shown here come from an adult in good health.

CDR3: CASSENRGLGNTIYF. The CDR3 DNA follows: TGTGCCAGCAGCGAGAACAGGGGGCTCGGAAACACCATATATTTT. The gene calls are TRBV13 and TRBJ1-3; 9 nucleotides agree with TRBD1. Per the germline V gene, CDR1 is PRHDT and CDR2 is FYEKMQ (reference sequence). The CDR3 is 15 residues long. V lost 5 bases to trimming and J lost 4 bases; unmatched junction nucleotides: 6.

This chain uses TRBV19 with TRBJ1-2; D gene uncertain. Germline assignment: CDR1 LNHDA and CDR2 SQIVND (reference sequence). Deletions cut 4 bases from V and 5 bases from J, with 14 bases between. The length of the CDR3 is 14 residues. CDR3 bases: TGTGCCAGTAGTAGGAAGGGCGGGAGGTATGGCTACACCTTC. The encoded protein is CASSRKGGRYGYTF.

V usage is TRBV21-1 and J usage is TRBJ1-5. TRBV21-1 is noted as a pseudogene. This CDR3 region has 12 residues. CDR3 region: CASSNTNQPQHF. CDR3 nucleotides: TGTGCCAGCAGCAACACGAATCAGCCCCAGCATTTT.

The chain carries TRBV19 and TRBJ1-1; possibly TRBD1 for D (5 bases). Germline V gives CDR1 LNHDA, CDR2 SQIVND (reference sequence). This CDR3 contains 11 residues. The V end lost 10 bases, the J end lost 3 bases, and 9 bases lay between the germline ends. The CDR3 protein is CATREYTEAFF. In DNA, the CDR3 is TGTGCCACCAGGGAGTACACTGAAGCTTTCTTT.

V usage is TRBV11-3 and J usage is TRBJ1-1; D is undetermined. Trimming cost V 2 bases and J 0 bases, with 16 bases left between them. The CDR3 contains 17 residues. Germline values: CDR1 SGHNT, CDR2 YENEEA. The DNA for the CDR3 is TGTGCCAGCAGCTTAAATCGGGCGGACGGTCTGAACACTGAAGCTTTCTTT. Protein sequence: CASSLNRADGLNTEAFF.

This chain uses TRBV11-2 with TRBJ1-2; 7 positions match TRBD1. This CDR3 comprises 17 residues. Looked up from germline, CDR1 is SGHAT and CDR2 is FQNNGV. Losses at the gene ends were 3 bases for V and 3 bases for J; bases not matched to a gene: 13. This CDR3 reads CASSLIRGQRNHYGYTF. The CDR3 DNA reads TGTGCCAGCAGCTTGATTAGGGGACAGAGGAACCACTATGGCTACACCTTC.

CDR3 sequence reads: CAWKEGVGYTGELFF. The DNA for the CDR3 is TGTGCCTGGAAGGAGGGCGTCGGATACACCGGGGAGCTGTTTTTT. The chain uses TRBV30 and TRBJ2-2, with D perhaps TRBD2 (6 bases). The CDR3 spans 15 residues. Germline V gene data show CDR1 as GTSNPN and CDR2 as SVGIG (reference sequence). V was shortened by 4 bases and J by 3 bases, with 15 bases between the two germline ends. Supplemented by reference TRBV30 and TRBJ2-2, the full variable domain reads SQTIHQWPATLVQPVGSPLSLECTVEGTSNPNLYWYRQAAGRGLQLLFYSVGIGQISSEVPQNLSASRPQDRQFILSSKKLLLSDSGFYLCAWKEGVGYTGELFFGEGSRLTVL.

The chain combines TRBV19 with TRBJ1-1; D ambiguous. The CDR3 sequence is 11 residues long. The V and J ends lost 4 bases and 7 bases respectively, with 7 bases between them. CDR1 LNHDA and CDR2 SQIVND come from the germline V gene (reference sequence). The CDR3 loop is CASSTGIEAFF. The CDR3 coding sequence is TGTGCCAGTAGTACCGGGATTGAAGCTTTCTTT. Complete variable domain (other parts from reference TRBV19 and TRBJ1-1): DGGITQSPKYLFRKEGQNVTLSCEQNLNHDAMYWYRQDPGQGLRLIYYSQIVNDFQKGDIAEGYSVSREKKESFPLTVTSAQKNPTAFYLCASSTGIEAFFGQGTRLTVV.

The CDR3 here is CASSQVAGQQETQYF. The CDR3 nucleotides are TGTGCCAGCAGCCAAGTGGCGGGCCAACAAGAGACCCAGTACTTC. The chain carries TRBV4-2 and TRBJ2-5; a weak D match, TRBD2 (5 bases). The CDR3 is made up of 15 amino acids. Trimming left V 1 base short and J 2 bases short, with 11 bases between. In germline, CDR1 is LGHNA, CDR2 YNFKEQ.